This entry features one T cell receptor (beta chain) sequence. What it binds is not known. The sample contains more than one DNA sequence encoding this CDR3. The data belong to a study of shared clonotypes between healthy human individuals. Study observations and caveats: Larger estimated richness was generally seen in naive subsets than in memory subsets.

Germline V gene data show CDR1 as DFQATT and CDR2 as SNEGSKA (reference sequence). V was clipped by 3 bases and J by 1 base, with 4 bases between them. The CDR3 has 11 residues. Per the authors' pipeline: In the immunoSEQ data, sequences were junction-only and lacked quality scores, so filtering differed. The repertoire was sequenced with immunoSEQ multiplex PCR; TCRdb's copy has only in-frame clones and lacks some. The V and J calls and clone size come from that table; D and trimming were worked out from the DNA. The sample has around 180,000 clones, over 80% seen once. Caucasian adults residing in Nashville, Tennessee made up all the donors. CD4+ cell separation produced CD45RA+ naive and CD45RA-negative memory subsets.

The sequenced material came from naive CD4+ T cells sorted from blood. Subset noted: CD45RA+ positively selected. The receptor comes from a woman younger than 45 in good health. The chain employs TRBV20-1 and TRBJ2-7; D unclear. The CDR3 protein is CSARGSYEQYF. CDR3 DNA: TGCAGTGCTAGGGGATCCTACGAGCAGTACTTC.